The T cell receptor (beta chain) described here comes from a study of Tregs in tolerant kidney transplant recipients. Study outcomes and limitations: Antigen-driven expansion was suggested because donor-specific Tregs expanded more than all Tregs in tolerant patients.

The CDR3 covers 17 residues. In germline, CDR1 is SGHRS, CDR2 YFSETQ. With V trimmed by 4 bases and J by 0 bases, 6 bases remained unmatched. Clones were sequenced by immunoSEQ multiplex PCR, and TCRdb holds only the in-frame ones, with some missing. The table lists more than 30,000 clones, with around 14% in the top ten. About this clone: Its antigen is unknown. The read terminates 3 residues ahead of where the CDR3 ends, so the germline J gene completes it.

The TCR originated in a human donor who received a combined kidney and bone marrow transplant. J is TRBJ1-6 and V is TRBV5-1; 8 bases match TRBD1. Sequences were derived from CD8+ T cells from blood, sampled before the transplant. The CDR3 region is CASSADRGSSYNSPLHF. The CDR3 DNA, read in part, is TGCGCCAGCAGCGCAGACAGGGGCAGCTCCTATAATTCACCC.